The clone carrying this T cell receptor beta chain was observed at least ten times. The sample comes from a study of metastatic and nonmetastatic thyroid tumors. MiXCR reprocessed the PCR reads for TCRdb. The repertoire holds some 25,000 clones, with roughly a fifth as singletons. This CDR3 is 16 amino acids long. CDR1 is MRHNA, CDR2 SNTAGT, per germline. V lost 3 bases and J lost 4; bases outside the gene matches: 5. Each patient went into thyroid surgery without having received any treatment. This sequence was found in a female donor with papillary thyroid cancer or a benign thyroid nodule (not recorded which). Some clones in this sample may be carry-over from other donors' samples. Material: blood. The genes are TRBV6-4 and TRBJ2-1; 11 bases are shared with TRBD2. The CDR3 sequence: CASSEDASGGYNEQFF. In nucleotides, the CDR3 is TGTGCCAGCAGTGAGGACGCTAGCGGGGGGTACAATGAGCAGTTCTTC.